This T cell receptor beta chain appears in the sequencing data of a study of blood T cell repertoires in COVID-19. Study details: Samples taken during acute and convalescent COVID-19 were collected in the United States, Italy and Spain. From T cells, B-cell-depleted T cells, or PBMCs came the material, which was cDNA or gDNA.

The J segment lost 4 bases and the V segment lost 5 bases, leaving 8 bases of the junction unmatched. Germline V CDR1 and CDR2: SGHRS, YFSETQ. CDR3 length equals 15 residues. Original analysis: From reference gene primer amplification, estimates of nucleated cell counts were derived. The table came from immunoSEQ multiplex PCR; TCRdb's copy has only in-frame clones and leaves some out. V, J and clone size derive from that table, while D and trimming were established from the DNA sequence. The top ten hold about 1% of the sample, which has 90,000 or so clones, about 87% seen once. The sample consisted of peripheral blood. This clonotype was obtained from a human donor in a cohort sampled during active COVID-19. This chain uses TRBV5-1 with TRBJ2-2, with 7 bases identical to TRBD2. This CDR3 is CASSPGAGVTGELFF. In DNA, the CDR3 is TGCGCCAGCAGTCCTGGGGCGGGAGTCACCGGGGAGCTGTTTTTT.